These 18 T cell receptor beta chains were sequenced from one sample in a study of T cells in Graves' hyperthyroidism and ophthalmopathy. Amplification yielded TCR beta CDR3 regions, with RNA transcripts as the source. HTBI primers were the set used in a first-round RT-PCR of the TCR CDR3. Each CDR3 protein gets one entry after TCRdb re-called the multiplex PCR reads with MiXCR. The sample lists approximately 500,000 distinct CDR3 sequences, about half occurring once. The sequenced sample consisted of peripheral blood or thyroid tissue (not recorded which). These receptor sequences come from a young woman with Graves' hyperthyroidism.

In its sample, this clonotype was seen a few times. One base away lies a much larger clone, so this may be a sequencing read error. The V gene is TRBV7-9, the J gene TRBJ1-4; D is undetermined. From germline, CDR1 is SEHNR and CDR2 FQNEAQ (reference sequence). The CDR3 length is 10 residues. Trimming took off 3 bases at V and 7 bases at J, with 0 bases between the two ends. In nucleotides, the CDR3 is TGTGCCAGCAGCTTTGAAAAACTGTTTTTT. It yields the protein CASSFEKLFF.

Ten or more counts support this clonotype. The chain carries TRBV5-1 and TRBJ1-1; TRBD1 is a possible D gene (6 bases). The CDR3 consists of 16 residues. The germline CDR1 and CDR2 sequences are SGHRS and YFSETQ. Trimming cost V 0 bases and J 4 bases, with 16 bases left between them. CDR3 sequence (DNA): TGCGCCAGCAGCTTGGGGCAGGGGTTAGGGAGCACTGAAGCTTTCTTT. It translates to CASSLGQGLGSTEAFF. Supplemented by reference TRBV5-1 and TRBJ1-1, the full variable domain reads KAGVTQTPRYLIKTRGQQVTLSCSPISGHRSVSWYQQTPGQGLQFLFEYFSETQRNKGNFPGRFSGRQFSNSRSEMNVSTLELGDSALYLCASSLGQGLGSTEAFFGQGTRLTVV.

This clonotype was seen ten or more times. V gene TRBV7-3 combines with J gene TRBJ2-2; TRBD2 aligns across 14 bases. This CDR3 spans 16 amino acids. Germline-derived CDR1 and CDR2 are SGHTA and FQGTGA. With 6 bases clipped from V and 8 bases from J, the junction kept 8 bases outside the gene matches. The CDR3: CASSKGLAGGSGELFF. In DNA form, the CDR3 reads TGTGCCAGCAGTAAAGGACTAGCGGGAGGATCTGGGGAGCTGTTTTTT.

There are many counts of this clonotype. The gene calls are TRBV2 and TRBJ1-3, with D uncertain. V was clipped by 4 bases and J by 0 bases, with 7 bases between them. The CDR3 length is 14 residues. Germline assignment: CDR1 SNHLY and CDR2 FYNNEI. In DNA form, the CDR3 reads TGTGCCAGCAGTGTGGTAGGCTCTGGAAACACCATATATTTT. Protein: CASSVVGSGNTIYF. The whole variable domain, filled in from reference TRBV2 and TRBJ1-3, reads EPEVTQTPSHQVTQMGQEVILRCVPISNHLYFYWYRQILGQKVEFLVSFYNNEISEKSEIFDDQFSVERPDGSNFTLKIRSTKLEDSAMYFCASSVVGSGNTIYFGEGSWLTVV.

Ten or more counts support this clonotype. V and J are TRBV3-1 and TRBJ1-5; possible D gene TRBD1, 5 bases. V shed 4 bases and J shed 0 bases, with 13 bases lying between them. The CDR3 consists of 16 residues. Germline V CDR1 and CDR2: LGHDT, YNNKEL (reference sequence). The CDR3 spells CASSPRTTYSNQPQHF. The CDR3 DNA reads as TGTGCCAGCAGCCCGAGGACAACTTATAGCAATCAGCCCCAGCATTTT.

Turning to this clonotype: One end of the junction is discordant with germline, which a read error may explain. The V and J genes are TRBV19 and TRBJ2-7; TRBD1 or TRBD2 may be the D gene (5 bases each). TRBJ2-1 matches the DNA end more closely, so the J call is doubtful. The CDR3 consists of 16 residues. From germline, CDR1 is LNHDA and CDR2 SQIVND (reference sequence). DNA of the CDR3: TGTGCCCGTAGAACCGCCCACGTGGGGGTGCGCAATGAGCAGTTCTTC. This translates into CARRTAHVGVRNEQFF.

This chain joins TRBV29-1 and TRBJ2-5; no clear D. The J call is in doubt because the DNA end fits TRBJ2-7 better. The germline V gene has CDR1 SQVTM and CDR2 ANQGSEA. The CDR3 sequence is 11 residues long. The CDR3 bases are TGCAGCCGTTCCGTGTGGTACGAGCAGTACTTC. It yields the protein CSRSVWYEQYF.

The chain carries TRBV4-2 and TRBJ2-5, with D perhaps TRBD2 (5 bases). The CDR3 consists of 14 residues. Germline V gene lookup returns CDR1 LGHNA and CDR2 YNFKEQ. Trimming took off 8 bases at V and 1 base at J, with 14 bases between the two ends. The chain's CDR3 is CASGLTGIQETQYF. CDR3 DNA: TGTGCCAGCGGGTTGACGGGAATCCAAGAGACCCAGTACTTC.

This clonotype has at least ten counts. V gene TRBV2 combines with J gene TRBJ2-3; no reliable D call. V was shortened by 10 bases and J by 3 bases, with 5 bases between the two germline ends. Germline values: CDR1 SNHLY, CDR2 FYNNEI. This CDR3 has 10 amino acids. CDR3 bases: TGTGCCAAACGAACAGATACGCAGTATTTT. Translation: CAKRTDTQYF.

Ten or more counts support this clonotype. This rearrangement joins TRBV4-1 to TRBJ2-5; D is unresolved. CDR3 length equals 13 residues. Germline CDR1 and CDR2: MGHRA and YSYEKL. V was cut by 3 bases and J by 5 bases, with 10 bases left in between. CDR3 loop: CASSHPEEETQYF. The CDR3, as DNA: TGCGCCAGCAGCCATCCCGAAGAGGAGACCCAGTACTTC.

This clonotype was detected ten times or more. The CDR3 protein is CASSVAKDRETQYF. The CDR3 DNA reads as TGTGCCAGCAGCGTAGCTAAGGATCGCGAGACCCAGTACTTC. V and J are TRBV9 and TRBJ2-5, with unresolved D. Looked up from germline, CDR1 is SGDLS and CDR2 is YYNGEE. Trimming shortened V by 0 bases and J by 5 bases, and 11 bases separated the two germline ends. This CDR3 contains 14 residues.

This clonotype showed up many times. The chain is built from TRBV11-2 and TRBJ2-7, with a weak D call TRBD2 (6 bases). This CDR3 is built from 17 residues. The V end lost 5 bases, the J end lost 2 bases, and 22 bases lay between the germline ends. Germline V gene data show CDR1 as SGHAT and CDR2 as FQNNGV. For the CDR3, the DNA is TGTGCCAGCAGCCCGGAAGGACTATTGGAGTCCGCCTACGAGCAGTACTTC. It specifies CASSPEGLLESAYEQYF. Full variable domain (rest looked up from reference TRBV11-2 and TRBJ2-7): EAGVAQSPRYKIIEKRQSVAFWCNPISGHATLYWYQQILGQGPKLLIQFQNNGVVDDSQLPKDRFSAERLKGVDSTLKIQPAKLEDSAVYLCASSPEGLLESAYEQYFGPGTRLTVT.

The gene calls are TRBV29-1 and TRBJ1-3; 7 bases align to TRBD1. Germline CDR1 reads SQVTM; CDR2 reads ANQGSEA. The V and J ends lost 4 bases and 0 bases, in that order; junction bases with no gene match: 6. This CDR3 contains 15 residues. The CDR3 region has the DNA TGCAGCGTTGTCCGTCAGGGGGTCTCTGGAAACACCATATATTTT. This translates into CSVVRQGVSGNTIYF. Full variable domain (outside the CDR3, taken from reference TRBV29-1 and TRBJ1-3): SAVISQKPSRDICQRGTSLTIQCQVDSQVTMMFWYRQQPGQSLTLIATANQGSEATYESGFVIDKFPISRPNLTFSTLTVSNMSPEDSSIYLCSVVRQGVSGNTIYFGEGSWLTVV.

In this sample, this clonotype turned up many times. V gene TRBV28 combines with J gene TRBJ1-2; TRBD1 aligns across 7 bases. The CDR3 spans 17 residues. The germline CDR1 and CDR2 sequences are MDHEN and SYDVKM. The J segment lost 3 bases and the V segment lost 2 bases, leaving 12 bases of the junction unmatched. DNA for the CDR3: TGTGCCAGCAGTTTAGTAATACCTCGGGACAGCTACTATGGCTACACCTTC. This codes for CASSLVIPRDSYYGYTF.

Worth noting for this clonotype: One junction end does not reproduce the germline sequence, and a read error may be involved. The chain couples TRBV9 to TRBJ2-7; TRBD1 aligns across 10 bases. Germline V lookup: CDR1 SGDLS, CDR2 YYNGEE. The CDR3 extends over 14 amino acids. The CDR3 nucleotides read TGTGCCGGCAGCGTAGGACAGGGGGTGTACGAGCAGTACTTC. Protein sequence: CAGSVGQGVYEQYF.

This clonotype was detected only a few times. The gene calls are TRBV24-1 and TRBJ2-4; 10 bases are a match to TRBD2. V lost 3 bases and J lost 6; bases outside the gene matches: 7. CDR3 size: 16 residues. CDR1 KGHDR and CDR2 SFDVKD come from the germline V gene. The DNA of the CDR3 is TGTGCCACCAGTGATCCTGCTTTAGCGGGAGGAAACATTCAGTACTTC. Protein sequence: CATSDPALAGGNIQYF.

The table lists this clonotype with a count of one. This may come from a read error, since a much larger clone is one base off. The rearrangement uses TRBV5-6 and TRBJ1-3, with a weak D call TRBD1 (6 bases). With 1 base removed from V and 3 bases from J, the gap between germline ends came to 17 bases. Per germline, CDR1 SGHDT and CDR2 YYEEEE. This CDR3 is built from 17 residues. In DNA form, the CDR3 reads TGTGCCAGCAGCTTGACTACAGGGATGGGTTTTGGAAACACCATATATTTT. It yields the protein CASSLTTGMGFGNTIYF.

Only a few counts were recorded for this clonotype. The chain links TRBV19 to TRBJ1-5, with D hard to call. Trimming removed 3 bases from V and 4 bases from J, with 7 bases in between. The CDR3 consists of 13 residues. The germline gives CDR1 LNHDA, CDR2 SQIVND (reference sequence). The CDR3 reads CASSIQRNQPQHF. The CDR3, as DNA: TGTGCCAGTAGTATTCAGCGGAATCAGCCCCAGCATTTT.